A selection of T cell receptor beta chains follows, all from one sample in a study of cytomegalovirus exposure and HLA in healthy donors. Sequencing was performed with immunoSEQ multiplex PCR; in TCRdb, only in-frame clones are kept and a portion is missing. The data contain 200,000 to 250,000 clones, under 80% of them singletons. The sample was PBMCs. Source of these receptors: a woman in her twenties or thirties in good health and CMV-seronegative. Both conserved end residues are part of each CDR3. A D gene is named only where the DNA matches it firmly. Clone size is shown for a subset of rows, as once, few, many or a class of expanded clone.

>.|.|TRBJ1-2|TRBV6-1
TGTGCCAGCAGTTTCCCTACAGCAATCTATGGCTACACCTTC
CASSFPTAIYGYTF
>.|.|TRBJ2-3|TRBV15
TGTGCCACCAGCAGAGATGGGACTAGCACAGATACGCAGTATTTT
CATSRDGTSTDTQYF
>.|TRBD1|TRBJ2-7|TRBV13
TGTGCCAGCAGCCTCACGGGACAGGGGGCTGGGGAGCAGTACTTC
CASSLTGQGAGEQYF
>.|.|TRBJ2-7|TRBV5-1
TGCGCCAGTTTCCGAGGCCAGAACTCCTACGAGCAGTACTTC
CASFRGQNSYEQYF
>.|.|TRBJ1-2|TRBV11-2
TGTGCCAGCAGCTTATCACGGGGGGGGAACTATGGCTACACCTTC
CASSLSRGGNYGYTF
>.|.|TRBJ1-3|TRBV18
TGTGCCAGCTCAGCTCAACAGGAGAGCTCTGGAAACACCATATATTTT
CASSAQQESSGNTIYF
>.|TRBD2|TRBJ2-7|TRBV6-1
TGTGCCAGCAGTGAAGTATCTAGCGGGCCCGAGCAGTACTTC
CASSEVSSGPEQYF
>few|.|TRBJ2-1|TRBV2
TGTGCCAGCAGTGAATGGGCAGAGCAGTTCTTC
CASSEWAEQFF
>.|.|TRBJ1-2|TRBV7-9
TGTGCCAGCAGTTGCCGGGGGTATAGGGACTATGGCTACACCTTC
CASSCRGYRDYGYTF
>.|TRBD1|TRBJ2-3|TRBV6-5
TGTGCCAGCAGTCTCCGGGACAGGGGGCAAGATACGCAGTATTTT
CASSLRDRGQDTQYF
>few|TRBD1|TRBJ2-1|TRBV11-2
TGTGCCAGCAGCTCACCGGCCGGGACAGGGGGTCATAATGAGCAGTTCTTC
CASSSPAGTGGHNEQFF
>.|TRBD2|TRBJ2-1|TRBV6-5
TGTGCCAGCAGTTTGACTAGCGACTCCTACAATGAGCAGTTCTTC
CASSLTSDSYNEQFF
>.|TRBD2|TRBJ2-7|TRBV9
TGTGCCAGCAGCTCGGGGGGACCCGAGGTCGAGCAGTACTTC
CASSSGGPEVEQYF
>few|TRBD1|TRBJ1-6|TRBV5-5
TGTGCCAGCAGCTTGGGACAGGGGGACTCCTATAATTCACCCCTCCACTTT
CASSLGQGDSYNSPLHF
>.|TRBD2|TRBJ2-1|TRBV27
TGTGCCAGCGGGCGGGAGTTGTCCTACAATGAGCAGTTCTTC
CASGRELSYNEQFF
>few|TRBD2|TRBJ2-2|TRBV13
TGTGCCAGCAGCCCCCAACTAGCGGGGGATCACGGGGAGCTGTTTTTT
CASSPQLAGDHGELFF
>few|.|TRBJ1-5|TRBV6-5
TGTGCCAGCAGTTTCACCCAGAATCAGCCCCAGCATTTT
CASSFTQNQPQHF
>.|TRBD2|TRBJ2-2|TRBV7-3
TGTGCCAGCAGCCGACTAGCGGGAGGGAGCACCGGGGAGCTGTTTTTT
CASSRLAGGSTGELFF
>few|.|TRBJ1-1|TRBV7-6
TGTGCCAGCAGTTCACAGGGGAACACTGAAGCTTTCTTT
CASSSQGNTEAFF
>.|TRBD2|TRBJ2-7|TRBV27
TGTGCCAGCAGTTCCTTAGCGGGAGGCCTCTACGAGCAGTACTTC
CASSSLAGGLYEQYF
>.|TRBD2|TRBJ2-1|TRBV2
TGTGCCAGCAAAATAGGACTAGCGGGAGGGAATGAGCAGTTCTTC
CASKIGLAGGNEQFF
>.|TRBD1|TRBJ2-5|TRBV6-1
TGTGCCAGCAGTGCCCCGGGACAGAGTATGGCCCAGTACTTC
CASSAPGQSMAQYF
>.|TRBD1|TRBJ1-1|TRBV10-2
TGCGCCAGCAGTGGTCTGAGCGGGTATAGACAGGGGGCGAACACTGAAGCTTTCTTT
CASSGLSGYRQGANTEAFF
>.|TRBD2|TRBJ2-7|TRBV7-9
TGTGCCAGCAGCTTAGGGGGCGGGAGTATTAACGAGCAGTACTTC
CASSLGGGSINEQYF
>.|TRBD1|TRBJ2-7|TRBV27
TGTGCCAGCACCCGGACAGGGGGCTTCCACGAGCAGTACTTC
CASTRTGGFHEQYF